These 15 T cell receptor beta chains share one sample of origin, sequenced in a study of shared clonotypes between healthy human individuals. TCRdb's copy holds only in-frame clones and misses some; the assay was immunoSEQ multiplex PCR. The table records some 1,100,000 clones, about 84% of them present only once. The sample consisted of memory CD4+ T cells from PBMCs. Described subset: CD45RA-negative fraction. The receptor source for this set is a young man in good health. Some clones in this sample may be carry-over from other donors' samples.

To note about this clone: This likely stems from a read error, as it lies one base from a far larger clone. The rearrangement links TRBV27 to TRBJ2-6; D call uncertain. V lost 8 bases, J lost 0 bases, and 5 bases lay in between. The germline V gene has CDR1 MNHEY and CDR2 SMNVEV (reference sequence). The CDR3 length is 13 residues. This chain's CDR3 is CASGRSGANVLTF. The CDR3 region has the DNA TGTGCCAGCGGGCGCTCTGGGGCCAACGTCCTGACTTTC. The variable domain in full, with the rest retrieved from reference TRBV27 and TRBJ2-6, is EAQVTQNPRYLITVTGKKLTVTCSQNMNHEYMSWYRQDPGLGLRQIYYSMNVEVTDKGDVPEGYKVSRKEKRNFPLILESPSPNQTSLYFCASGRSGANVLTFGAGSRLTVL.

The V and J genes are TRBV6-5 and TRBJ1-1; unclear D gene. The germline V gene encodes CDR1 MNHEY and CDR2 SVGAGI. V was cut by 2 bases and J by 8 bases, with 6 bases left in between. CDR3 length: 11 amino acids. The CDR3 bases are TGTGCCAGCAGTTACCAAGCAGAAGCTTTCTTT. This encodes CASSYQAEAFF.

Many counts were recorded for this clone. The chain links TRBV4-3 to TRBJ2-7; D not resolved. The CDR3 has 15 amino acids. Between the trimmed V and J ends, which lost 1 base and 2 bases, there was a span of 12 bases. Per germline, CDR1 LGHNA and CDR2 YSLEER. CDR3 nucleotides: TGCGCCAGCAGCCAAGTCTTGGTGAACCCCTACGAGCAGTACTTC. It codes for CASSQVLVNPYEQYF.

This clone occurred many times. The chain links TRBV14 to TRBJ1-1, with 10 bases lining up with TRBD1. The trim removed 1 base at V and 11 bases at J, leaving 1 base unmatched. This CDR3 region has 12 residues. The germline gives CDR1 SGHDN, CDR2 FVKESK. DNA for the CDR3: TGTGCCAGCAGCCAAGTGGGACAGGGGGCTTTCTTT. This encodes CASSQVGQGAFF.

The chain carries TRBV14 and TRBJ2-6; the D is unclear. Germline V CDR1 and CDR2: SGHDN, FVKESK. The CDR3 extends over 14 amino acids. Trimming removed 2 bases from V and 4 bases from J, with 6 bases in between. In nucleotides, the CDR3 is TGTGCCAGCAGCCAACTCTGGGGGGCCAACGTCCTGACTTTC. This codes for CASSQLWGANVLTF.

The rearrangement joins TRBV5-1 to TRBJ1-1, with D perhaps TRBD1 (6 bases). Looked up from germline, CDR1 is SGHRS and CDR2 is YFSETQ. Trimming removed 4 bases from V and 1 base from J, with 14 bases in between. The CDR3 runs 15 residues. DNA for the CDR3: TGCGCCAGCAGCCCGGGGGGGCAGGGGAACACTGAAGCTTTCTTT. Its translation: CASSPGGQGNTEAFF.

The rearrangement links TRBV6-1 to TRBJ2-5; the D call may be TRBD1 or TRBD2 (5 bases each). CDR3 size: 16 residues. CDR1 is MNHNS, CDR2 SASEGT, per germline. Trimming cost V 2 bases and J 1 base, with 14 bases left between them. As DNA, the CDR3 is TGTGCCAGCAGTGAACCAAGGGGTGGGGGCCAAGAGACCCAGTACTTC. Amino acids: CASSEPRGGGQETQYF.

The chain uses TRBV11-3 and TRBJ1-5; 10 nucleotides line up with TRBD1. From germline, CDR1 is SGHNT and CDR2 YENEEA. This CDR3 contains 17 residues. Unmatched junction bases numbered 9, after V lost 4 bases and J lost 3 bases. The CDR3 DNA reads TGTGCCAGCAGCTGCTTCAGGGACAGGGGCCACAATCAGCCCCAGCATTTT. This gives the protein CASSCFRDRGHNQPQHF.

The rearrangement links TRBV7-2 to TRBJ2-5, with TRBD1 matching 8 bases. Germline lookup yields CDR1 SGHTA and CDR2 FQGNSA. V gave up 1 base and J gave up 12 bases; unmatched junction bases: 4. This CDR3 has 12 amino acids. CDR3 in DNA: TGTGCCAGCAGCTTAGGGACAGGGCCCAAGTACTTC. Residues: CASSLGTGPKYF.

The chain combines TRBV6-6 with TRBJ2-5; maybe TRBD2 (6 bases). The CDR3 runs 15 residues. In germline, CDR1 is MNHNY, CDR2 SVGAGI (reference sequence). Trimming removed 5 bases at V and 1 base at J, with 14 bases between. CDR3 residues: CASSPRPGLQETQYF. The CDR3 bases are TGTGCCAGCAGTCCCCGTCCGGGACTCCAAGAGACCCAGTACTTC.

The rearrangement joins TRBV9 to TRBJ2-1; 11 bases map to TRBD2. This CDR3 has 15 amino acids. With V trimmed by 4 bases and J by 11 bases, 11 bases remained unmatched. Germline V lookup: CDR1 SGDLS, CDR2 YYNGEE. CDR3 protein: CASSLGTSGPSKQFF. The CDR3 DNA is TGTGCCAGCAGCTTGGGGACTAGCGGACCTTCTAAGCAGTTCTTC.

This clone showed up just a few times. The chain's CDR3 is CASINPGGQGTDTQYF. Here the CDR3 DNA reads TGTGCCAGCATTAACCCGGGGGGGCAGGGAACAGATACGCAGTATTTT. This chain uses TRBV28 with TRBJ2-3; 8 nucleotides align to TRBD2. Germline V gives CDR1 MDHEN, CDR2 SYDVKM. V lost 7 bases and J lost 3; bases outside the gene matches: 12. CDR3 size: 16 residues.

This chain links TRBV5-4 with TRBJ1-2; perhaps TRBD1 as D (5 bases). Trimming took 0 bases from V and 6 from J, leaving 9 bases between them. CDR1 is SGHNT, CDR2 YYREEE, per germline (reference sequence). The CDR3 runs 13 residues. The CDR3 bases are TGTGCCAGCAGCTTGGGGGTAGGGGATGGCTACACCTTC. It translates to CASSLGVGDGYTF. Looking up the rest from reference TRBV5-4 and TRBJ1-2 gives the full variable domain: ETGVTQSPTHLIKTRGQQVTLRCSSQSGHNTVSWYQQALGQGPQFIFQYYREEENGRGNFPPRFSGLQFPNYSSELNVNALELDDSALYLCASSLGVGDGYTFGSGTRLTVV.

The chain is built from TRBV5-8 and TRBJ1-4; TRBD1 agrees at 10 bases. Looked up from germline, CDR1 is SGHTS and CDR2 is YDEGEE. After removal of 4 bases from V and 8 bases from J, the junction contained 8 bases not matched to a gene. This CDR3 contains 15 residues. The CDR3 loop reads CASSKGTGDVEKLFF. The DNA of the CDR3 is TGTGCCAGCAGCAAGGGGACAGGGGACGTCGAAAAACTGTTTTTT.

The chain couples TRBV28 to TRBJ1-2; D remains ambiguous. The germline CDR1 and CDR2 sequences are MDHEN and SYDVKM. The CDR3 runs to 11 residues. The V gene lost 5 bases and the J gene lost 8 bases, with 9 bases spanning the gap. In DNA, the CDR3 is TGTGCCAGCAGTCGGAGCCGGGGCTACACCTTC. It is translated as CASSRSRGYTF.